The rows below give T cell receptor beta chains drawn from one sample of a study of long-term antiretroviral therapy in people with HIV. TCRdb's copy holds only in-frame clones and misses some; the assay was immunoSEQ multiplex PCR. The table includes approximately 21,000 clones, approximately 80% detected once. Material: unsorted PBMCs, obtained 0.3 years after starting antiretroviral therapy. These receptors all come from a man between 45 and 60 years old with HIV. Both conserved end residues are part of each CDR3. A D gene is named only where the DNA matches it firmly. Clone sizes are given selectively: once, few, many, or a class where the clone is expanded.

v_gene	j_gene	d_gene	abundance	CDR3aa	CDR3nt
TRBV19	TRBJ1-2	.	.	CASSIGDGYTF	TGTGCCAGTAGTATCGGGGACGGCTACACCTTC
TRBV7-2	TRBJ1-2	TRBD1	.	CASSFWTGPNYGYTF	TGTGCCAGCAGCTTCTGGACAGGACCCAACTATGGCTACACCTTC
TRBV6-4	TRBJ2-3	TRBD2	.	CASSEGVAGGSDTQYF	TGTGCCAGCAGTGAGGGGGTAGCGGGGGGATCGGATACGCAGTATTTT
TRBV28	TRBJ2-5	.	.	CASSLKEETQYF	TGTGCCAGCAGTTTAAAGGAAGAGACCCAGTACTTC
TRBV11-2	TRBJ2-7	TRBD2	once	CASSYGLAGVLEYEQYF	TGTGCCAGCAGCTACGGACTAGCGGGAGTCCTCGAGTACGAGCAGTACTTC
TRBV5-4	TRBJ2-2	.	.	CASSLNKWAGNTGELFF	TGTGCCAGCAGCTTAAATAAATGGGCAGGGAACACCGGGGAGCTGTTTTTT
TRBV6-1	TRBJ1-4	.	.	CASRRGANEKLFF	TGTGCCAGCCGTCGGGGGGCGAATGAAAAACTGTTTTTT
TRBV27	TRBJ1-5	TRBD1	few	CASSLQGADQPQHF	TGTGCCAGCAGCCTGCAGGGGGCCGATCAGCCCCAGCATTTT
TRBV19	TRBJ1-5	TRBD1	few	CASSPGDREVSNQPQHF	TGTGCCAGTAGCCCCGGAGACAGGGAGGTCAGCAATCAGCCCCAGCATTTT
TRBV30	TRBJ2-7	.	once	CAWSALGREQYF	TGTGCCTGGAGCGCTTTGGGACGGGAGCAGTACTTC
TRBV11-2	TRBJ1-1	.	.	CASSFDREAFF	TGTGCCAGCAGCTTCGACAGGGAAGCTTTCTTT
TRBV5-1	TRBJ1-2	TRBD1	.	CASSLVSGGRYGYTF	TGCGCCAGCAGCTTGGTCTCAGGGGGCAGGTATGGCTACACCTTC
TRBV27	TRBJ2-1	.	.	CASSFIGSGESSYNEQFF	TGTGCCAGCAGTTTTATAGGATCGGGGGAAAGCTCCTACAATGAGCAGTTCTTC
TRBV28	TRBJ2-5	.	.	CASSEPTGTETQYF	TGTGCCAGCAGCGAACCAACAGGGACGGAGACCCAGTACTTC
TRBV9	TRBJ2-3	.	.	CASSVRGMEPDTQYF	TGTGCCAGCAGCGTCAGGGGTATGGAGCCAGATACGCAGTATTTT
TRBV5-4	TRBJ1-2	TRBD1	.	CASSYPGQGKDYTF	TGTGCCAGCAGTTATCCGGGACAGGGAAAAGACTACACCTTC
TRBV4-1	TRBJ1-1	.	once	CASSHVRGNTEAFF	TGCGCCAGCAGCCACGTACGGGGGAACACTGAAGCTTTCTTT
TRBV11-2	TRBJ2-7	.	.	CASSVRLYEQYF	TGTGCCAGCAGCGTGAGACTCTACGAGCAGTACTTC
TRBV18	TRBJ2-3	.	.	CAGRRTVDTDTQYF	TGTGCCGGTCGAAGGACCGTGGACACAGATACGCAGTATTTT
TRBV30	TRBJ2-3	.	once	CAWSEASAASTDTQYF	TGTGCCTGGAGTGAGGCTAGCGCGGCTAGCACAGATACGCAGTATTTT
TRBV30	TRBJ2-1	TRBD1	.	CAWSYLGQGGDEQFF	TGTGCCTGGAGTTACCTTGGACAGGGCGGCGATGAGCAGTTCTTC
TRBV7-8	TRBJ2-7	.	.	CASSSRTKLVKQYF	TGTGCCAGCAGCTCCCGGACAAAATTAGTCAAGCAGTACTTC
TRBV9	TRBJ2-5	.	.	CASSVDGFGGGRGNF	TGTGCCAGCAGCGTAGATGGGTTTGGGGGGGGCAGAGGCAACTTC
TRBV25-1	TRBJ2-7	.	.	CASSEPGLDEQYF	TGTGCCAGCAGTGAACCGGGGCTCGACGAGCAGTACTTC
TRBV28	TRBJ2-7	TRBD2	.	CASSLTSGQASYEQYF	TGTGCCAGCAGTTTAACTAGCGGGCAAGCCTCCTACGAGCAGTACTTC
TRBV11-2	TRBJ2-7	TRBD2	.	CASSLSGTSSYEQYF	TGTGCCAGCAGCTTATCGGGGACTAGCTCCTACGAGCAGTACTTC
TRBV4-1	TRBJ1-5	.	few	CASSQDLNQPQHF	TGCGCCAGCAGCCAAGATCTCAATCAGCCCCAGCATTTT
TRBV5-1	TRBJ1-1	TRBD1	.	CASSSTGGLNTEAFF	TGCGCCAGCAGTTCTACAGGGGGCTTGAACACTGAAGCTTTCTTT
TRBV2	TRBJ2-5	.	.	CASGPPGQETQYF	TGTGCCAGCGGACCGCCGGGACAAGAGACCCAGTACTTC
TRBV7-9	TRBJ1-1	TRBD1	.	CASSLGTGGDTEAFF	TGTGCCAGCAGCTTGGGGACAGGGGGGGACACTGAAGCTTTCTTT
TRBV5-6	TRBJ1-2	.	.	CASSSLGRYGYTF	TGTGCCAGCAGTTCCCTTGGGCGCTATGGCTACACCTTC
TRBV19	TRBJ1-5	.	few	CASRFSNQPQHF	TGTGCCAGTAGGTTTAGCAATCAGCCCCAGCATTTT
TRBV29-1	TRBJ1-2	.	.	CSVEGGVGYGYTF	TGCAGCGTTGAGGGGGGTGTGGGCTATGGCTACACCTTC
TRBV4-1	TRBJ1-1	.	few	CASTGGREAFF	TGCGCCAGCACCGGGGGGCGGGAAGCTTTCTTT
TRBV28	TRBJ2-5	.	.	CASSSQQETQYF	TGTGCCAGCAGTTCGCAGCAAGAGACCCAGTACTTC
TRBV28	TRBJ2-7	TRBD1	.	CASSLTVHLAGTAYEQYF	TGTGCCAGCAGTTTAACGGTGCATCTGGCCGGGACAGCCTACGAGCAGTACTTC